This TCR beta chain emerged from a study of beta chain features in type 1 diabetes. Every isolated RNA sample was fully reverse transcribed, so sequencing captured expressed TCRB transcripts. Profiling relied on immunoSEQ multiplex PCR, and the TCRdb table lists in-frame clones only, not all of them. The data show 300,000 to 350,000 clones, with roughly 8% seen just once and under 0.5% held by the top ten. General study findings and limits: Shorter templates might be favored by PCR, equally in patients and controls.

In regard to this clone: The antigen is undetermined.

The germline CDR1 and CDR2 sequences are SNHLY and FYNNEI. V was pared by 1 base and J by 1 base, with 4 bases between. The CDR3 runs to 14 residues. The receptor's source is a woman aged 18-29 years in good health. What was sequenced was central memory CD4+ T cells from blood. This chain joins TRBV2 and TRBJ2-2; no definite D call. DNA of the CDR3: TGTGCCAGCAGTGAAGGACAGAACACCGGGGAGCTGTTTTTT. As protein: CASSEGQNTGELFF.